These T cell receptor beta chains were read from a single sample in a study of blood T cell repertoires in COVID-19. The method was immunoSEQ multiplex PCR; TCRdb's version includes in-frame clones alone and lacks a portion of them. The sample holds about 210,000 clones; more than 80% are singletons and the top ten take 7.8%. Sequencing was carried out using peripheral blood. All receptors derive from an elderly woman with COVID-19, enrolled during active disease. Each CDR3 is given with its conserved first and last residue. The D gene is left open where the match is weak. Clone size is given for some rows only: seen once, a few or many times, or a class if the clone is expanded.

>NA|TRBJ1-6|TRBV2|NA
TGTGCCACCCAGGGGAGTTCACCCCTCCACTTT
CATQGSSPLHF
>few|TRBJ1-1|TRBV5-4|NA
TGTGCCAGCAGCTTGGGGGTAGCGAACACTGAAGCTTTCTTT
CASSLGVANTEAFF
>NA|TRBJ2-7|TRBV27|TRBD2
TGTGCCAGCAGTCCGGGACTAGCGGGGGCCCGCGGCGAGCAGTACTTC
CASSPGLAGARGEQYF
>NA|TRBJ2-7|TRBV28|TRBD1
TGTGCCAGCAGAGGACAGGGGGCCTCCAGGGCCTACGAGCAGTACTTC
CASRGQGASRAYEQYF
>NA|TRBJ2-3|TRBV5-1|TRBD2
TGCGCCAGCAGCGGTAGCGGGGGCCTTTCTAGCACAGATACGCAGTATTTT
CASSGSGGLSSTDTQYF
>NA|TRBJ1-2|TRBV12-3/TRBV12-4|NA
TGTGCCAGCAGTTCGTTTAAGGGAGGTGGCTACACCTTC
CASSSFKGGGYTF
>NA|TRBJ1-1|TRBV5-4|TRBD1
TGTGCCAGCAGCTCCCCAGGGGGGATGAACACTGAAGCTTTCTTT
CASSSPGGMNTEAFF
>NA|TRBJ1-3|TRBV28|TRBD1
TGTGCCAGCAGTTATGCCGGGACAGGGGATGGAAACACCATATATTTT
CASSYAGTGDGNTIYF
>NA|TRBJ2-2|TRBV21-1|NA
TGTGCCAGCACCAAGAAACAGGTCCTTAACACCGGGGAGCTGTTTTTT
CASTKKQVLNTGELFF
>NA|TRBJ1-1|TRBV9|TRBD1
TGTGCCAGCAGCACGGGGACAGGGGGCACTGAAGCTTTCTTT
CASSTGTGGTEAFF
>NA|TRBJ1-1|TRBV4-1|NA
TGCGCCAGCAAGAGTTTTGGCAGGAGGTACACTGAAGCTTTCTTT
CASKSFGRRYTEAFF
>NA|TRBJ1-6|TRBV5-4|TRBD1
TGTGCCAGCAGCCGCTTGACAGGGGACAGTTCACCCCTCCACTTT
CASSRLTGDSSPLHF
>NA|TRBJ1-5|TRBV28|TRBD1
TGTGCCAGCGGGATCGGGACAGGCGCTCAGCCCCAGCATTTT
CASGIGTGAQPQHF
>NA|TRBJ1-3|TRBV6-1|NA
TGTGCCAGCAGTGAAGCGGGTACAGGGATGACTGGAAACACCATATATTTT
CASSEAGTGMTGNTIYF
>few|TRBJ2-1|TRBV6-5|TRBD2
TGTGCCAGCAGCTCTAGCGGGGGGTACAATGAGCAGTTCTTC
CASSSSGGYNEQFF
>NA|TRBJ2-1|TRBV7-3|TRBD2
TGTGCCAGCAGCCTTCGACTAGCGGGAGGCTTAAATGAGCAGTTCTTC
CASSLRLAGGLNEQFF
>NA|TRBJ2-3|TRBV15|NA
TGTGCCACCAGCTCGACAACCGGGACTCTCATCCAAAATTTT
CATSSTTGTLIQNF
>NA|TRBJ1-3|TRBV9|NA
TGTGCCAGCAGCGACAGGGTAGGCGGAAACACCATATATTTT
CASSDRVGGNTIYF
>NA|TRBJ2-2|TRBV5-1|NA
TGCGCCAGCAGCTTGGCGAATCCAGGGGAGAGGTCCGGGGAGCTGTTTTTT
CASSLANPGERSGELFF
>NA|TRBJ2-1|TRBV10-2|TRBD2
TGCGCCAGCAGTGCTACAGCGGGGGGCCCCTACAATGAGCAGTTCTTC
CASSATAGGPYNEQFF
>NA|TRBJ2-1|TRBV2|NA
TGTGCCAGCAGTCTAGTCACGGGGGGCCGAAAGAATGAGCAGTTCTTC
CASSLVTGGRKNEQFF
>NA|TRBJ1-6|TRBV6-5|TRBD1
TGTGCCAGCAGTTACTCTGAGAGGGGGCTTTCACCCCTCCACTTT
CASSYSERGLSPLHF
>NA|TRBJ2-3|TRBV5-1|TRBD1
TGCGCCAGCAGCAATTCCGGGACAGGGGAGGCAGATACGCAGTATTTT
CASSNSGTGEADTQYF
>once|TRBJ2-1|TRBV29-1|NA
TGCAGCGTTCAGGGGCAGTTCTTC
CSVQGQFF
>once|TRBJ2-7|TRBV28|NA
TGTGCCAGCAGTTTATCAGGCGGGCAGAGCTCCTACGAGCAGTACTTC
CASSLSGGQSSYEQYF
>NA|TRBJ1-6|TRBV5-1|NA
TGCGCCAGCAGCAGGACCCGGGGGGTTCCCCTCCACTTT
CASSRTRGVPLHF
>NA|TRBJ2-7|TRBV14|TRBD2
TGTGCCAGCAGCCTCATAGCGGGAGGCCCCGTCGAGCAGTACTTC
CASSLIAGGPVEQYF
>few|TRBJ1-6|TRBV7-2|TRBD1
TGTGCCAGCAGCTTAAGGACAGGACCTTATGTCACCCTCCACTTT
CASSLRTGPYVTLHF
>once|TRBJ1-2|TRBV13|TRBD1
TGTGCCAGCAGCTTAGGGGTTCGGATTGGACAGGGGGCATATGGCTACACCTTC
CASSLGVRIGQGAYGYTF
>NA|TRBJ1-4|TRBV2|NA
TGTGCCAGCAGTGTAGGCGGGAATGGGAATGAAAAACTGTTTTTT
CASSVGGNGNEKLFF
>NA|TRBJ1-5|TRBV6-4|NA
TGTGCCAGCAGTGAGTCCCGAGGGCAGCCCCAGCATTTT
CASSESRGQPQHF
>NA|TRBJ1-2|TRBV27|TRBD1
TGTGCCAGCGGTCCGGGACAGGGGCGTTATGGCTACACCTTC
CASGPGQGRYGYTF
>NA|TRBJ1-1|TRBV2|TRBD1
TGTGCCACCCAACAGGGGGCGCTTACTGAAGCTTTCTTT
CATQQGALTEAFF
>NA|TRBJ1-2|TRBV5-1|NA
TGCGCCAGCAGCCGAACGGAGGGCGTTAATGGCTACACCTTC
CASSRTEGVNGYTF
>NA|TRBJ1-5|TRBV18|NA
TGTGCCAGCTCACTAGGACAGTCAGATCAGCCCCAGCATTTT
CASSLGQSDQPQHF
>once|TRBJ2-1|TRBV13|TRBD2
TGTGCCAGCAGCTTAGGTGGTAGCGGGAGCGATGAGCAGTTCTTC
CASSLGGSGSDEQFF
>NA|TRBJ2-4|TRBV19|NA
TGTGCCAGTAGTATAGTGCGCTTATCCGCCAAAAACATTCAGTACTTC
CASSIVRLSAKNIQYF
>NA|TRBJ1-2|TRBV5-1|NA
TGCGCCAGCAGCACAGGGAGTAGTGGGGCCTATGGCTACACCTTC
CASSTGSSGAYGYTF
>few|TRBJ1-3|TRBV5-1|NA
TGCGCCAGCAGCTCGTATGGCAAAACCTCTGGAAACACCATATATTTT
CASSSYGKTSGNTIYF
>once|TRBJ2-7|TRBV6-5|NA
TGTGCCAGCAGCTCGACGGGGGTGCAGTACTTC
CASSSTGVQYF
>few|TRBJ1-1|TRBV3-1/TRBV3-2|TRBD1
TGTGCCAGCAGCGGACGACAGGGAAGCACTGAAGCTTTCTTT
CASSGRQGSTEAFF
>NA|TRBJ1-2|TRBV5-1|TRBD1
TGCGCCAGCACCCCGGGGCAGGGGGCAAGAGGCTACACCTTC
CASTPGQGARGYTF
>NA|TRBJ2-3|TRBV29-1|TRBD2
TGCAGCAGGAGAGCGGGACCCACAGATACGCAGTATTTT
CSRRAGPTDTQYF
>NA|TRBJ2-1|TRBV18|TRBD2
TGTGCCAGCTCACCCCGGGGCGGGGGGGACAATGAGCAGTTCTTC
CASSPRGGGDNEQFF
>many|TRBJ1-6|TRBV6-5|NA
TGTGCCAGCAGCCGGACTCCCGAGGACTCACCCCTCCACTTT
CASSRTPEDSPLHF
>NA|TRBJ1-5|TRBV18|TRBD1
TGTGCCAGCTCACCATCAGGGGGCTATCAGCCCCAGCATTTT
CASSPSGGYQPQHF
>NA|TRBJ2-5|TRBV6-5|NA
TGTGCCAGCAGTCGCTACGCGGAACAAGAGACCCAGTACTTC
CASSRYAEQETQYF
>NA|TRBJ1-5|TRBV28|NA
TGTGCCAGCAGACAGGGATCGGACCAGCCCCAGCATTTT
CASRQGSDQPQHF
>NA|TRBJ1-5|TRBV28|NA
TGTGCCAGCAGTTTATTGCGGGGAATTGGAAGCAATCAGCCCCAGCATTTT
CASSLLRGIGSNQPQHF
>NA|TRBJ2-1|TRBV3-1/TRBV3-2|NA
TGTGCCAGCAGCCAAGTCTTGGCCGAGCAGTTCTTC
CASSQVLAEQFF
>once|TRBJ2-7|TRBV4-1|NA
TGCGCCAGCAGCCAAGGATCGGTCCCGCCAGGGTACGAGCAGTACTTC
CASSQGSVPPGYEQYF
>medium-sized|TRBJ2-2|TRBV15|TRBD1
TGTGCCACCAGCAGGAGGACAGGGAACGCCGGGGAGCTGTTTTTT
CATSRRTGNAGELFF
>NA|TRBJ2-1|TRBV5-1|TRBD2
TGCGCCAGCAGCTTGGCCAGACTAGCGGGGATCAATGAGCAGTTCTTC
CASSLARLAGINEQFF
>NA|TRBJ1-5|TRBV11-2|NA
TGTGCCAGCAGCTTAGGCGGGTCACTAAATCAGCCCCAGCATTTT
CASSLGGSLNQPQHF
>once|TRBJ2-1|TRBV28|NA
TGTGCCAGCACGGGTAAGGGTAGAAGGGGTGAGCAGTTCTTC
CASTGKGRRGEQFF